This T cell receptor (beta chain) came from a study of T cells after yellow fever vaccination. Study results and limitations: Clones from primary vaccination mostly reappeared after the booster (96% CD4, around 90% CD8).

Comments on this clonotype: The antigen is not known.

CDR1 LNHDA and CDR2 SQIVND come from the germline V gene (reference sequence). Deletions cut 3 bases from V and 6 bases from J, with 8 bases between. The CDR3 contains 12 residues. TCR cDNA, made by 5'RACE template switching, carried an added universal primer site and UMIs. A single record per CDR3 protein comes from TCRdb applying MiXCR to the 5' RACE reads. The table has 200,000 to 300,000 distinct CDR3 sequences, 10% to 15% seen once. Sequenced here: CD4+ T cells sorted from PBMCs, sampled 45 days after the yellow fever booster vaccination. The J gene is TRBJ1-1, the V gene TRBV19, with D tentatively TRBD1 (5 bases). The receptor was isolated from a young man who received the YFV17D yellow fever vaccine. CDR3 sequence: CASSIGGAEAFF. CDR3 DNA sequence: TGTGCCAGTAGTATCGGAGGGGCTGAAGCTTTCTTT.